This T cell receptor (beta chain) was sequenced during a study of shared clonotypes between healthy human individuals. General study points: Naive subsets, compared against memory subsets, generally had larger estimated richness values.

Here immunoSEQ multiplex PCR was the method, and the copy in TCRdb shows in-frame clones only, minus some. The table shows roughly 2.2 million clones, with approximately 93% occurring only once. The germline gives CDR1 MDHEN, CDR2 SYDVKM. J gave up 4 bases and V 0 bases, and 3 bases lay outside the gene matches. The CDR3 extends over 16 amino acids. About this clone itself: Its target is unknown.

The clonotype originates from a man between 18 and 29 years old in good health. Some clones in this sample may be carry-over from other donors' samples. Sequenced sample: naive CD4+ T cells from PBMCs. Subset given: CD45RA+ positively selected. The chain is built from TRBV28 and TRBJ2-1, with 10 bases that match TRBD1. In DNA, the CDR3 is TGTGCCAGCAGTTTATGGGGACAGGGGAATTACAATGAGCAGTTCTTC. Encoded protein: CASSLWGQGNYNEQFF. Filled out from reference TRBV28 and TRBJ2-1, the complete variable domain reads DVKVTQSSRYLVKRTGEKVFLECVQDMDHENMFWYRQDPGLGLRLIYFSYDVKMKEKGDIPEGYSVSREKKERFSLILESASTNQTSMYLCASSLWGQGNYNEQFFGPGTRLTVL.